The 28 T cell receptor beta chains below were found in one sample sequenced in a study of T cells in Graves' hyperthyroidism and ophthalmopathy. Amplified regions were TCR beta CDR3 sequences from RNA transcripts. RT-PCR in the first round (using the HTBI primer set) targeted the TCR CDR3. TCRdb fed the multiplex PCR reads into MiXCR, producing one record per CDR3 protein. The data show 300,000 to 450,000 distinct CDR3 sequences, with approximately 14% seen just once and about 18% held by the top ten. Sequenced: blood. These receptors originate from a woman in her twenties or thirties with Graves' ophthalmopathy.

The sample holds many counts of this clonotype. V and J are TRBV7-9 and TRBJ1-2; D not resolved. CDR3 length equals 16 residues. Per the germline V gene, CDR1 is SEHNR and CDR2 is FQNEAQ (reference sequence). Between the trimmed V and J ends, which lost 1 base and 6 bases, there was a span of 18 bases. CDR3 sequence (DNA): TGTGCCAGCAGCTTAGAGGACTGGGGATACCTTGATGGCTACACCTTC. Translation gives CASSLEDWGYLDGYTF.

The V gene is TRBV9, the J gene TRBJ1-2; D is uncertain. Germline-derived CDR1 and CDR2 are SGDLS and YYNGEE. The CDR3 runs to 12 residues. The V end lost 3 bases, the J end lost 4 bases, and 7 bases lay between the germline ends. The CDR3 is CASSDDGYGYTF. Here the CDR3 DNA reads TGTGCCAGCAGCGACGATGGCTATGGCTACACCTTC.

This clonotype was observed at least ten times. The J gene is TRBJ1-1, the V gene TRBV5-6; 7 bases are a match to TRBD1. The CDR3 consists of 15 residues. CDR1 is SGHDT, CDR2 YYEEEE, per germline. Trimming took 0 bases from V and 6 from J; bases not matched to a gene: 8. The CDR3 sequence: CASSLVRGGTAEAFF. The CDR3 nucleotides read TGTGCCAGCAGCTTGGTAAGGGGGGGGACAGCTGAAGCTTTCTTT.

V and J are TRBV19 and TRBJ2-5, with D perhaps TRBD1 (5 bases). CDR1 and CDR2 (germline): LNHDA, SQIVND (reference sequence). The length of the CDR3 is 15 residues. Trimming stripped 5 bases from V and 5 bases from J, with 18 bases between. CDR3 sequence: CASSLLGAAEETQYF. The CDR3 nucleotides are TGTGCCAGTAGTCTCCTTGGGGCGGCGGAGGAGACCCAGTACTTC.

This clonotype was detected ten times or more. The J gene is TRBJ2-3, the V gene TRBV14; 14 bases are shared with TRBD2. The V gene's germline CDR1 is SGHDN and CDR2 FVKESK. With 0 bases clipped from V and 5 bases from J, the junction kept 4 bases outside the gene matches. The CDR3 runs 17 residues. The CDR3 loop reads CASSQDLGTSGGDTQYF. The CDR3, as DNA: TGTGCCAGCAGCCAAGATCTAGGGACTAGCGGGGGAGATACGCAGTATTTT.

The sample holds many counts of this clonotype. The chain uses TRBV5-1 and TRBJ2-1; 10 bases are shared with TRBD2. Losses at the gene ends were 5 bases for V and 7 bases for J; bases not matched to a gene: 9. There are 15 residues in the CDR3. Per the germline V gene, CDR1 is SGHRS and CDR2 is YFSETQ. The CDR3 bases are TGCGCCAGCAGTTGGAGCGGGGGGGCAGGGAATGAGCAGTTCTTC. It codes for CASSWSGGAGNEQFF. Filled out from reference TRBV5-1 and TRBJ2-1, the complete variable domain reads KAGVTQTPRYLIKTRGQQVTLSCSPISGHRSVSWYQQTPGQGLQFLFEYFSETQRNKGNFPGRFSGRQFSNSRSEMNVSTLELGDSALYLCASSWSGGAGNEQFFGPGTRLTVL.

This sequence joins TRBV9 and TRBJ1-2; possibly TRBD1 for D (5 bases). Germline lookup yields CDR1 SGDLS and CDR2 YYNGEE. The CDR3 sequence is 13 residues long. Trimming took off 2 bases at V and 8 bases at J, with 13 bases between the two ends. CDR3 sequence reads: CASSVGGEVGYTF. The CDR3 DNA sequence: TGTGCCAGCAGCGTTGGAGGGGAGGTGGGCTACACCTTC.

This sequence joins TRBV2 and TRBJ1-4, with a tentative D call TRBD1 (5 bases). The germline gives CDR1 SNHLY, CDR2 FYNNEI. This CDR3 has 15 amino acids. Deletions cut 5 bases from V and 8 bases from J, with 18 bases between. CDR3 bases: TGTGCCAGCAGTCCTTCGGCAGGGTATAAGGAAAAACTGTTTTTT. It translates to CASSPSAGYKEKLFF.

This clonotype was observed many times. The chain has TRBV30 and TRBJ1-1; D ambiguous. The ends were cut back, 0 bases at V and 5 bases at J, with 10 bases in the middle. CDR1 and CDR2 (germline): GTSNPN, SVGIG (reference sequence). The CDR3 is made up of 13 amino acids. The CDR3 spells CAWSVWGLTEAFF. CDR3 bases: TGTGCCTGGAGTGTATGGGGATTGACTGAAGCTTTCTTT.

This clonotype has a count of ten or more. The chain joins TRBV5-1 to TRBJ2-2; TRBD1 is a possible D gene (6 bases). Germline CDR1 SGHRS, CDR2 YFSETQ. This CDR3 has 15 amino acids. The V end was cut by 2 bases, the J end by 4 bases, with 12 bases between. The CDR3, as DNA: TGCGCCAGCAGCTTTGTGGGGGCTAGCACCGGGGAGCTGTTTTTT. Translated: CASSFVGASTGELFF.

In this sample, this clonotype turned up many times. The rearrangement joins TRBV24-1 to TRBJ1-1; possible D gene TRBD1, 6 bases. Germline loops: CDR1 KGHDR, CDR2 SFDVKD. This CDR3 has 12 residues. The V and J ends lost 9 bases and 4 bases respectively, with 11 bases between them. The CDR3 is CATAGGGTEAFF. As DNA, the CDR3 is TGTGCCACCGCCGGGGGCGGCACTGAAGCTTTCTTT.

This clonotype occurred once. The germline gene is not matched at one end of the junction; a read error may be the cause. The chain links TRBV6-9 to TRBJ1-1, with D uncertain. In germline, CDR1 is MNHGY, CDR2 SVAAGI. This CDR3 comprises 14 residues. The CDR3 nucleotides read TGTGTCAGCAGTTACCTGGGTCCGAACACTGAAGCTTTCTTT. It yields the protein CVSSYLGPNTEAFF.

The chain combines TRBV5-6 with TRBJ2-1; D might be TRBD1 (6 bases). V lost 9 bases and J lost 5, with 15 bases in between. The CDR3 runs 13 residues. Germline lookup yields CDR1 SGHDT and CDR2 YYEEEE. CDR3 region: CATQTTGHNEQFF. Written as DNA, the CDR3 is TGTGCCACCCAGACCACAGGGCACAATGAGCAGTTCTTC.

This clonotype was seen at least ten times. This chain joins TRBV7-2 and TRBJ2-2; the D gene could be TRBD1 or TRBD2 (5 bases each). From germline, CDR1 is SGHTA and CDR2 FQGNSA. The CDR3 consists of 14 residues. V dropped 5 bases and J dropped 5 bases, with 12 bases sitting between them. The CDR3 DNA is TGTGCCAGCAGCCCAGAGGGGAAAACCGGGGAGCTGTTTTTT. Translation: CASSPEGKTGELFF. Full variable domain (remainder filled in from reference TRBV7-2 and TRBJ2-2): GAGVSQSPSNKVTEKGKDVELRCDPISGHTALYWYRQSLGQGLEFLIYFQGNSAPDKSGLPSDRFSAERTGGSVSTLTIQRTQQEDSAVYLCASSPEGKTGELFFGEGSRLTVL.

This clonotype was picked up a small number of times. V usage is TRBV27 and J usage is TRBJ2-7; no firm D call. The V end lost 0 bases, the J end lost 3 bases, and 12 bases lay between the germline ends. Germline V lookup: CDR1 MNHEY, CDR2 SMNVEV (reference sequence). CDR3 length equals 15 residues. The CDR3 sequence is CASSLSRTASYEQYF. The CDR3 nucleotides read TGTGCCAGCAGTTTATCGCGGACCGCCAGCTACGAGCAGTACTTC.

In this sample, this clonotype turned up many times. The V and J genes are TRBV6-1 and TRBJ1-1, with D possibly being TRBD1 (6 bases). The germline V and J ends were trimmed by 7 bases and 4 bases, with 10 bases remaining between them. Germline lookup yields CDR1 MNHNS and CDR2 SASEGT. The CDR3 loop spans 12 amino acids. The CDR3 bases are TGTGCCAGCAAGGACAGTCTCACTGAAGCTTTCTTT. As protein: CASKDSLTEAFF.

The rearrangement links TRBV7-9 to TRBJ2-1; D might be TRBD1 (5 bases). This CDR3 contains 15 residues. Germline assignment: CDR1 SEHNR and CDR2 FQNEAQ (reference sequence). V gave up 2 bases and J gave up 2 bases, with 10 bases separating them. CDR3: CASSLLGVTYNEQFF. DNA for the CDR3: TGTGCCAGCAGCTTATTAGGGGTTACCTACAATGAGCAGTTCTTC.

This clonotype was detected many times. V is TRBV15 and J is TRBJ2-7; 8 bases match TRBD2. Trimming cost V 3 bases and J 3 bases; bases outside gene matches: 1. Germline-derived CDR1 and CDR2 are LNHNV and YYDKDF (reference sequence). The CDR3 is 13 residues long. CDR3 nucleotide sequence: TGTGCCACCAGCAGGGGACTAGTCTACGAGCAGTACTTC. This translates into CATSRGLVYEQYF.

This clonotype was seen many times. J is TRBJ1-5 and V is TRBV2, with D possibly matching TRBD1 (6 bases). The CDR3 runs 15 residues. The V end lost 5 bases, the J end lost 5 bases, and 16 bases lay between the germline ends. The V gene's germline CDR1 is SNHLY and CDR2 FYNNEI. The CDR3 is CASSPSQGTDQPQHF. Written as DNA, the CDR3 is TGTGCCAGCAGTCCTTCCCAGGGGACGGATCAGCCCCAGCATTTT.

In this sample, this clonotype turned up many times. This chain uses TRBV7-9 with TRBJ1-2; D is undetermined. V was pared by 2 bases and J by 7 bases, with 8 bases between. The germline V gene has CDR1 SEHNR and CDR2 FQNEAQ (reference sequence). This CDR3 is built from 12 residues. The CDR3 DNA is TGTGCCAGCAGCTTAATGAGTGGTGGCTACACCTTC. Residues: CASSLMSGGYTF.

The chain combines TRBV5-1 with TRBJ2-2, with TRBD2 matching 8 bases. Germline lookup yields CDR1 SGHRS and CDR2 YFSETQ. Trimming removed 8 bases from V and 1 base from J; junction bases left unmatched: 4. The CDR3 spans 14 residues. The CDR3 nucleotides are TGCGCCAGTAAGCGGGAGAAGAACACCGGGGAGCTGTTTTTT. Translating it yields CASKREKNTGELFF.

About this clonotype: This sequence may be a read error, since a much larger clone differs from it by one base. This chain joins TRBV12-3 or TRBV12-4 and TRBJ1-2; no firm D call. CDR3 length equals 14 residues. The V end was cut by 6 bases, the J end by 4 bases, with 15 bases between. The CDR3, as DNA: TGTGCCAGCAGACCCCTTGAGGGTGGCTATGGCTACACCTTC. Protein product: CASRPLEGGYGYTF.

The chain is built from TRBV20-1 and TRBJ1-5; TRBD1 might be the D (5 bases). The CDR3 has 13 amino acids. Trimming removed 6 bases at V and 6 bases at J, with 15 bases between. CDR1 is DFQATT, CDR2 SNEGSKA, per germline (reference sequence). CDR3 region: CSAHGGGGQPQHF. The CDR3 DNA reads TGCAGTGCCCATGGGGGGGGGGGTCAGCCCCAGCATTTT.

In its sample, this clonotype was seen many times. The chain combines TRBV7-9 with TRBJ2-2; D is ambiguous. CDR1 and CDR2 from the germline V gene are SEHNR and FQNEAQ (reference sequence). The CDR3 covers 13 residues. V shed 7 bases and J shed 5 bases, with 11 bases lying between them. The DNA of the CDR3 is TGTGCCAGCACCGCCGACATGACCGGGGAGCTGTTTTTT. This encodes CASTADMTGELFF.

This clonotype occurred many times. The chain couples TRBV7-9 to TRBJ2-7, with D maybe TRBD2 (6 bases). Germline V gene lookup returns CDR1 SEHNR and CDR2 FQNEAQ (reference sequence). The germline V and J ends were trimmed by 4 bases and 2 bases, with 15 bases remaining between them. The CDR3 has 15 residues. The CDR3 bases are TGTGCCAGCAGCTATCGGGGGAGAAGGCCCTACGAGCAGTACTTC. Translation gives CASSYRGRRPYEQYF. The variable domain in full, with the rest retrieved from reference TRBV7-9 and TRBJ2-7, is DTGVSQNPRHKITKRGQNVTFRCDPISEHNRLYWYRQTLGQGPEFLTYFQNEAQLEKSRLLSDRFSAERPKGSFSTLEIQRTEQGDSAMYLCASSYRGRRPYEQYFGPGTRLTVT.

This clonotype has more than one count but fewer than ten. The chain carries TRBV28 and TRBJ2-3, with 7 nucleotides matching TRBD1. V lost 8 bases and J lost 4; bases outside the gene matches: 3. The CDR3 is 12 residues long. Looked up from germline, CDR1 is MDHEN and CDR2 is SYDVKM. In nucleotides, the CDR3 is TGTGCCAGCGAGGGGGCCGCAGATACGCAGTATTTT. Its translation is CASEGAADTQYF.

As for this clonotype: Since a much larger clone is just one base distant, this may be a read error. J is TRBJ1-1 and V is TRBV9; D not resolved. The V gene's germline CDR1 is SGDLS and CDR2 YYNGEE. This CDR3 comprises 15 residues. The CDR3 bases are TGTGCCAGCAGCGTAGGCCCACGGGCAGAGTCTGAATCTTTCTTT. Residues: CASSVGPRAESESFF.

The chain combines TRBV20-1 with TRBJ2-2; D may be TRBD1 (6 bases). The CDR3 contains 14 residues. V lost 6 bases to trimming and J lost 10 bases, with 21 bases between them. Germline CDR1 is DFQATT and CDR2 is SNEGSKA (reference sequence). The CDR3 spells CSAIRHSGVEELFF. For the CDR3, the DNA is TGCAGTGCCATCCGACATTCAGGGGTGGAGGAGCTGTTTTTT.